This TCR beta chain was obtained from a study of cytomegalovirus exposure and HLA in healthy donors. Study as a whole: Most donors, around 81% of roughly 400 genotyped, fell in the Caucasian-associated ancestry cluster.

The PCR employed 60 Vbeta primers together with 13 Jbeta primers. TCRdb's copy holds only in-frame clones and misses some; the assay was immunoSEQ multiplex PCR. The repertoire has 150,000 or so clones, 70% to 85% of them found once; the top ten carry approximately 1.5%. With respect to this clone: Its antigen is as yet unknown.

Although they were nominally healthy when sampled, donors likely had unrecorded immune exposures. Study-wide results and caveats: An analysis done earlier found most TCR beta V segments productive about 87% or about 30% of the time.

Germline values: CDR1 SEHNR, CDR2 FQNEAQ (reference sequence). This CDR3 is built from 14 residues. V lost 7 bases and J lost 4, with 14 bases in between. This TCR was recovered from a man aged 25 to 45 in good health and CMV-seropositive. The sample was PBMCs. The chain joins TRBV7-9 to TRBJ2-1, with a weak D call TRBD1 (5 bases). The CDR3 DNA reads TGTGCCAGCATAACGCCTGGGGCGTACAATGAGCAGTTCTTC. Its translation: CASITPGAYNEQFF.